The 17 T cell receptor beta chains below were found in one sample sequenced in a study of blood T cell repertoires in COVID-19. Assay used: immunoSEQ multiplex PCR; TCRdb lists only in-frame clones, some missing. The sample carries some 170,000 clones, 80% to 90% recorded once. Sequenced sample: peripheral blood. All receptors come from a man in his forties with acute or convalescent COVID-19.

The chain carries TRBV7-2 and TRBJ1-1, with no clear D. V was clipped by 2 bases and J by 0 bases, with 7 bases between them. From germline, CDR1 is SGHTA and CDR2 FQGNSA. This CDR3 region has 14 residues. The CDR3 sequence is CASSLSAMNTEAFF. As DNA, the CDR3 is TGTGCCAGCAGCTTAAGTGCTATGAACACTGAAGCTTTCTTT.

As concerns this clone: One end of the junction does not line up with germline, which may come from a read error. The gene calls are TRBV7-7 and TRBJ2-5, with 14 bases matching TRBD2. This CDR3 is built from 15 residues. Germline CDR1 SSHAT, CDR2 FNYEAQ (reference sequence). CDR3 sequence (DNA): TGTGCTAGCAGCCAGGGACTAGCGGGGGTTGGGACCCAGTACTTC. It specifies CASSQGLAGVGTQYF.

This chain joins TRBV6-6 and TRBJ1-4; TRBD1 matches at 8 bases. The length of the CDR3 is 16 residues. The V gene end was trimmed by 5 bases and the J gene end by 8 bases; junction bases not matched to a gene: 13. From germline, CDR1 is MNHNY and CDR2 SVGAGI (reference sequence). The CDR3 region is CASSRRSDRGNEKLFF. For the CDR3, the DNA is TGTGCCAGCAGTCGAAGGTCAGACAGGGGAAACGAAAAACTGTTTTTT.

CDR3 sequence reads: CASSLDGGSSNQPQHF. The CDR3 DNA reads as TGTGCCAGCAGCTTAGATGGCGGATCTAGCAATCAGCCCCAGCATTTT. The chain uses TRBV7-2 and TRBJ1-5; the D is unclear. V was pared by 1 base and J by 0 bases, with 10 bases between. Germline V gene lookup returns CDR1 SGHTA and CDR2 FQGNSA. The CDR3 loop spans 16 amino acids.

The chain has TRBV5-4 and TRBJ1-1; D uncertain. The germline V gene has CDR1 SGHNT and CDR2 YYREEE (reference sequence). V lost 0 bases to trimming and J lost 0 bases, with 9 bases between them. The CDR3 has 15 residues. CDR3 nucleotides: TGTGCCAGCAGCTTGGCCAGTTCTTTGAACACTGAAGCTTTCTTT. It codes for CASSLASSLNTEAFF. Complete variable domain (other parts from reference TRBV5-4 and TRBJ1-1): ETGVTQSPTHLIKTRGQQVTLRCSSQSGHNTVSWYQQALGQGPQFIFQYYREEENGRGNFPPRFSGLQFPNYSSELNVNALELDDSALYLCASSLASSLNTEAFFGQGTRLTVV.

This CDR3 reads CASSRSSGGEKETQYF. The CDR3 nucleotides are TGTGCCAGCAGCCGCTCAAGCGGGGGGGAGAAAGAGACCCAGTACTTC. The chain recombines TRBV7-2 with TRBJ2-5; TRBD2 aligns across 10 bases. The CDR3 is 16 amino acids. V shed 5 bases and J 3 bases; nucleotides not matched to a gene: 9. Germline V gene sequence: CDR1 SGHTA, CDR2 FQGNSA.

This clone was detected a few times. This chain uses TRBV14 with TRBJ1-2; D possibly corresponds to TRBD1 (6 bases). The germline gives CDR1 SGHDN, CDR2 FVKESK. The length of the CDR3 is 16 residues. V lost 4 bases and J lost 6, with 21 bases in between. Here the CDR3 reads CASSPQGWGLRNGYTF. The CDR3 DNA is TGTGCCAGCAGCCCTCAGGGGTGGGGATTGCGAAATGGCTACACCTTC.

The chain joins TRBV9 to TRBJ1-4, with D unclear. V was cut by 0 bases and J by 11 bases, with 8 bases left in between. The CDR3 loop spans 12 amino acids. Germline CDR1 reads SGDLS; CDR2 reads YYNGEE. The CDR3 here is CASSVDRGKLFF. The CDR3 nucleotides are TGTGCCAGCAGCGTAGATCGAGGGAAACTGTTTTTT.

The chain recombines TRBV18 with TRBJ2-2, with D unresolved. The CDR3 runs to 15 residues. V was trimmed by 3 bases and J by 0 bases, leaving 8 bases between them. CDR1 is KGHSH and CDR2 is LQKENI in the germline V gene. The CDR3 loop reads CASSPAQANTGELFF. CDR3 in DNA: TGTGCCAGCTCACCGGCGCAGGCGAACACCGGGGAGCTGTTTTTT.

The chain uses TRBV16 and TRBJ1-1; tentatively, D is TRBD1 (5 bases). The CDR3 has 15 residues. The V end was cut by 4 bases, the J end by 3 bases, with 15 bases between. Germline V CDR1 and CDR2: KGHSY, FQNENV. The CDR3, as DNA: TGTGCCAGCAGCCCCGGAGTGGGAGGGGACACTGAAGCTTTCTTT. It yields the protein CASSPGVGGDTEAFF.

The chain has TRBV6-5 and TRBJ2-7; TRBD1 agrees at 9 bases. The V and J ends lost 4 bases and 5 bases, in that order; junction bases with no gene match: 9. The CDR3 covers 15 residues. Germline V gene sequence: CDR1 MNHEY, CDR2 SVGAGI. CDR3 nucleotide sequence: TGTGCCAGCAGTTCCTCGGGACAGGGCAAGGACGAGCAGTACTTC. This translates into CASSSSGQGKDEQYF.

The rearrangement joins TRBV7-6 to TRBJ2-3; possible D gene TRBD1, 5 bases. The germline V gene has CDR1 SGHVS and CDR2 FNYEAQ. Trimming left V 4 bases short and J 0 bases short, with 8 bases between. The CDR3 has 14 residues. CDR3 sequence (DNA): TGTGCCAGCAGCTCAGGGTCTAGCACAGATACGCAGTATTTT. Translation: CASSSGSSTDTQYF.

This chain links TRBV6-4 with TRBJ1-3; a possible D gene is TRBD1 (5 bases). The V and J ends lost 1 base and 4 bases respectively, with 11 bases between them. The CDR3 consists of 15 residues. Germline CDR1 MRHNA, CDR2 SNTAGT. CDR3: CASSDFAGGGNTIYF. The CDR3 DNA reads as TGTGCCAGCAGTGACTTCGCCGGGGGGGGAAACACCATATATTTT.

The rearrangement joins TRBV5-1 to TRBJ1-2; D gene ambiguous. Per germline, CDR1 SGHRS and CDR2 YFSETQ. There are 12 residues in the CDR3. V lost 5 bases to trimming and J lost 6 bases, with 11 bases between them. The CDR3 nucleotides read TGCGCCAGCAGTCCTGCGGAGAATGGCTACACCTTC. This codes for CASSPAENGYTF.

The chain joins TRBV6-6 to TRBJ1-1, with a possible D match to TRBD1 (6 bases). The CDR3 is 12 residues long. The V end was cut by 5 bases, the J end by 7 bases, with 11 bases between. Germline V gives CDR1 MNHNY, CDR2 SVGAGI (reference sequence). Here the CDR3 DNA reads TGTGCCAGCAGTACTTACAGGGTTGAAGCTTTCTTT. Translating gives CASSTYRVEAFF.

This clone was picked up a small number of times. The chain combines TRBV29-1 with TRBJ1-2; 7 bases are a match to TRBD1. Germline CDR1 SQVTM, CDR2 ANQGSEA. The CDR3 sequence is 13 residues long. The J segment lost 1 base and the V segment lost 7 bases, leaving 6 bases of the junction unmatched. CDR3 nucleotides: TGCAGCGCCCGGACAGGTTATAACTATGGCTACACCTTC. Translating gives CSARTGYNYGYTF. The whole variable domain, filled in from reference TRBV29-1 and TRBJ1-2, reads SAVISQKPSRDICQRGTSLTIQCQVDSQVTMMFWYRQQPGQSLTLIATANQGSEATYESGFVIDKFPISRPNLTFSTLTVSNMSPEDSSIYLCSARTGYNYGYTFGSGTRLTVV.

The rearrangement joins TRBV18 to TRBJ1-2, with D perhaps matching TRBD1 (6 bases). The CDR3 has 13 residues. V lost 6 bases and J lost 6, with 14 bases in between. CDR1 and CDR2 (germline): KGHSH, LQKENI. CDR3 sequence reads: CASSPQGRDGYTF. In DNA form, the CDR3 reads TGTGCCAGCTCGCCTCAGGGGAGGGATGGCTACACCTTC.